The 23 T cell receptor beta chains in this list originate from one sample, sequenced in a study of spatial heterogeneity in lung cancer. TCRdb reprocessed the 5' RACE reads via MiXCR and lists one record per CDR3 protein. The repertoire holds more than 20,000 distinct CDR3 sequences, over 4.5% seen once, with approximately 35% in the top ten. Noted time point: sample taken at primary tumor resection. Source: PBMCs, taken at surgery. These receptors were obtained from a male donor with early-stage non-small cell lung cancer.

V and J are TRBV2 and TRBJ1-2; D is uncertain. The germline V and J ends were trimmed by 8 bases and 5 bases, with 12 bases remaining between them. Germline-derived CDR1 and CDR2 are SNHLY and FYNNEI. The CDR3 runs 12 residues. The CDR3 protein is CASLEQTYGYTF. The CDR3 DNA sequence: TGTGCCAGCTTGGAACAGACTTATGGCTACACCTTC. Complete variable domain (other parts from reference TRBV2 and TRBJ1-2): EPEVTQTPSHQVTQMGQEVILRCVPISNHLYFYWYRQILGQKVEFLVSFYNNEISEKSEIFDDQFSVERPDGSNFTLKIRSTKLEDSAMYFCASLEQTYGYTFGSGTRLTVV.

There are many counts of this clonotype. CDR3 sequence (DNA): TGTGCCAGCAGTGAACCACCCAAGGCCTACGAGCAGTACTTC. Its protein product is CASSEPPKAYEQYF. This sequence joins TRBV25-1 and TRBJ2-7; D gene unclear. V was clipped by 2 bases and J by 2 bases, with 10 bases between them. The CDR3 is 14 residues long. CDR1 and CDR2 (germline): MGHDK, SYGVNS.

Turning to this clonotype: With a much larger clone just one base away, this may be a read error. The chain recombines TRBV4-3 with TRBJ1-1; D is possibly TRBD1 (6 bases). This CDR3 has 14 residues. Germline V gene sequence: CDR1 LGHNA, CDR2 YSLEER. V lost 4 bases and J lost 1, with 10 bases in between. The CDR3 loop is CASSLGTQNTEAFF. The CDR3 coding sequence is TGCGCCAGCAGCCTTGGGACACAGAACACTGAAGCTTTCTTT.

This clonotype was detected ten times or more. The chain is built from TRBV18 and TRBJ1-4; D ambiguous. Looked up from germline, CDR1 is KGHSH and CDR2 is LQKENI. This CDR3 spans 13 amino acids. V dropped 7 bases and J dropped 5 bases, with 11 bases sitting between them. The CDR3 coding sequence is TGTGCCAGCTACCGAGGGCCCAATGAAAAACTGTTTTTT. Its translation: CASYRGPNEKLFF.

This clonotype was seen at least ten times. V is TRBV20-1 and J is TRBJ1-4; a possible D gene is TRBD1 (5 bases). This CDR3 has 16 amino acids. Trimming removed 3 bases at V and 0 bases at J, with 14 bases between. Germline CDR1 DFQATT, CDR2 SNEGSKA (reference sequence). CDR3 bases: TGCAGTGCTAGTAAGGGGACTGATTCAACTAATGAAAAACTGTTTTTT. Amino acids: CSASKGTDSTNEKLFF.

The gene calls are TRBV5-1 and TRBJ1-5, with D unclear. Germline V gives CDR1 SGHRS, CDR2 YFSETQ. The length of the CDR3 is 14 residues. With 6 bases removed from V and 2 bases from J, the gap between germline ends came to 12 bases. The CDR3 DNA follows: TGCGCCAGCACTAACATGCCGGGCAATCAGCCCCAGCATTTT. Translation: CASTNMPGNQPQHF.

Many counts were recorded for this clonotype. This chain joins TRBV7-3 and TRBJ2-2; 11 bases align to TRBD2. This CDR3 contains 19 residues. CDR1 SGHTA and CDR2 FQGTGA come from the germline V gene. V gave up 4 bases and J gave up 4 bases; unmatched junction bases: 14. In nucleotides, the CDR3 is TGTGCCAGCAGCTCTTCATCCGGACTAGCGGGTTTCCGCACCGGGGAGCTGTTTTTT. The encoded protein is CASSSSSGLAGFRTGELFF.

This clonotype appeared many times. This chain joins TRBV4-2 and TRBJ2-5; D is unclear. V was cut by 0 bases and J by 1 base, with 6 bases left in between. Germline V CDR1 and CDR2: LGHNA, YNFKEQ. There are 14 residues in the CDR3. CDR3 nucleotides: TGTGCCAGCAGCCAAGACGGGTTCCAAGAGACCCAGTACTTC. Protein: CASSQDGFQETQYF.

This clonotype occurred a few times. The chain joins TRBV27 to TRBJ1-5; TRBD1 might be the D (6 bases). With 2 bases removed from V and 6 bases from J, the gap between germline ends came to 14 bases. Germline assignment: CDR1 MNHEY and CDR2 SMNVEV (reference sequence). The CDR3 is 15 amino acids. The CDR3 here is CASSLATGGTQPQHF. For the CDR3, the DNA is TGTGCCAGCAGTTTAGCGACGGGGGGCACTCAGCCCCAGCATTTT.

The sample holds many counts of this clonotype. The chain has TRBV27 and TRBJ1-3, with D uncertain. The CDR3 contains 14 residues. Per germline, CDR1 MNHEY and CDR2 SMNVEV (reference sequence). With 4 bases removed from V and 0 bases from J, the gap between germline ends came to 7 bases. The DNA of the CDR3 is TGTGCCAGCAGTTCGGAGAGCTCTGGAAACACCATATATTTT. The encoded protein is CASSSESSGNTIYF.

This clonotype was seen at least ten times. The chain is built from TRBV19 and TRBJ2-3, with TRBD2 matching over 12 bases. Germline CDR1 LNHDA, CDR2 SQIVND (reference sequence). J lost 0 bases, V lost 5 bases, and 6 bases had no gene match. The CDR3 length is 17 residues. CDR3 in amino acids: CASSSLAGGSSTDTQYF. In DNA form, the CDR3 reads TGTGCCAGTAGTTCACTAGCGGGGGGCTCTAGCACAGATACGCAGTATTTT.

This clonotype appeared many times. The chain is built from TRBV24-1 and TRBJ2-5; D not resolved. This CDR3 contains 11 residues. V was pared by 0 bases and J by 5 bases, with 0 bases between. CDR1 KGHDR and CDR2 SFDVKD come from the germline V gene. This chain's CDR3 is CATSDLETQYF. The DNA for the CDR3 is TGTGCCACCAGTGATTTGGAGACCCAGTACTTC.

This clonotype was seen at least ten times. The CDR3 nucleotides read TGCAGCGGTACTGGAACCCTCCAAGAGACCCAGTACTTC. Translation: CSGTGTLQETQYF. The chain recombines TRBV29-1 with TRBJ2-5; D unclear. The germline V and J ends were trimmed by 7 bases and 1 base, with 13 bases remaining between them. This CDR3 has 13 residues. The germline V gene encodes CDR1 SQVTM and CDR2 ANQGSEA.

This clonotype was counted ten times or more. The chain joins TRBV5-1 to TRBJ2-5; TRBD1 matches 7 bases. Trimming removed 4 bases from V and 1 base from J; junction bases left unmatched: 4. Germline CDR1 and CDR2: SGHRS and YFSETQ. The CDR3 length is 14 residues. In DNA form, the CDR3 reads TGCGCCAGCAGCCCGCCAGGGGGCCAAGAGACCCAGTACTTC. As protein: CASSPPGGQETQYF.

The chain combines TRBV29-1 with TRBJ1-4; weak D call: TRBD1 (6 bases). The V end was cut by 6 bases, the J end by 10 bases, with 24 bases between. The CDR3 is made up of 15 amino acids. Germline V CDR1 and CDR2: SQVTM, ANQGSEA. The CDR3 region is CSVQGGIGGGVKLFF. CDR3 nucleotides: TGCAGCGTCCAGGGAGGAATAGGAGGGGGAGTAAAACTGTTTTTT. Full variable domain (remainder filled in from reference TRBV29-1 and TRBJ1-4): SAVISQKPSRDICQRGTSLTIQCQVDSQVTMMFWYRQQPGQSLTLIATANQGSEATYESGFVIDKFPISRPNLTFSTLTVSNMSPEDSSIYLCSVQGGIGGGVKLFFGSGTQLSVL.

The chain combines TRBV7-2 with TRBJ2-6, with no clear D. Germline V gene sequence: CDR1 SGHTA, CDR2 FQGNSA. The CDR3 covers 16 residues. Trimming pared 5 bases from V and 0 bases from J, leaving 11 bases between. The CDR3 DNA is TGTGCCAGCAGCCCCACCCTTGACTCTGGGGCCAACGTCCTGACTTTC. Translated: CASSPTLDSGANVLTF.

This rearrangement joins TRBV6-2 or TRBV6-3 to TRBJ2-1, with D uncertain. The CDR3 covers 13 residues. In germline, CDR1 is MNHEY, CDR2 SVGEGT. V dropped 7 bases and J dropped 9 bases, with 16 bases sitting between them. CDR3 in DNA: TGTGCCAGCAAACCCCGACTCCTTTCTGAGCAGTTCTTC. Its protein is CASKPRLLSEQFF.

This clonotype showed up many times. The V gene is TRBV4-2, the J gene TRBJ2-1; weak D call: TRBD2 (6 bases). V shed 1 base and J shed 6 bases, with 10 bases lying between them. The CDR3 loop spans 14 amino acids. The germline gives CDR1 LGHNA, CDR2 YNFKEQ. The CDR3 nucleotides read TGTGCCAGCAGCCAAGGGGGGGATTCCAATGAGCAGTTCTTC. Its protein product is CASSQGGDSNEQFF.

By share of the sample, this clonotype is medium-sized. The chain recombines TRBV5-1 with TRBJ2-5, with 16 bases that match TRBD2. Germline CDR1 is SGHRS and CDR2 is YFSETQ. The CDR3 runs to 17 residues. The J segment lost 2 bases and the V segment lost 4 bases, leaving 5 bases of the junction unmatched. The DNA for the CDR3 is TGCGCCAGCAGCCCGGGACTAGCGGGGGGGCGTCAAGAGACCCAGTACTTC. Residues: CASSPGLAGGRQETQYF. The full variable domain, with the rest looked up from reference TRBV5-1 and TRBJ2-5, is KAGVTQTPRYLIKTRGQQVTLSCSPISGHRSVSWYQQTPGQGLQFLFEYFSETQRNKGNFPGRFSGRQFSNSRSEMNVSTLELGDSALYLCASSPGLAGGRQETQYFGPGTRLLVL.

This clonotype was seen ten or more times. The V call is TRBV15, the J call TRBJ2-1; 13 bases are a match to TRBD2. CDR1 is LNHNV and CDR2 is YYDKDF in the germline V gene (reference sequence). V shed 3 bases and J 4 bases; nucleotides not matched to a gene: 0. The CDR3 is 15 amino acids. CDR3 sequence reads: CATSRGLAGYNEQFF. The CDR3 coding sequence is TGTGCCACCAGCAGGGGACTAGCGGGATACAATGAGCAGTTCTTC.

There are a few counts of this clonotype. The chain carries TRBV12-3 or TRBV12-4 and TRBJ1-1; D uncertain. CDR3 length: 14 residues. Trimming cost V 8 bases and J 0 bases, with 13 bases left between them. The CDR3 DNA reads TGTGCCAGCTCTGCAGAATCAATGAACACTGAAGCTTTCTTT. It encodes CASSAESMNTEAFF.

This clonotype was observed at least ten times. The chain employs TRBV18 and TRBJ2-3; TRBD1 matches at 8 bases. This CDR3 region has 14 residues. CDR1 is KGHSH, CDR2 LQKENI, per germline. V was clipped by 4 bases and J by 5 bases; unmatched bases: 5. The CDR3 region has the DNA TGTGCCAGCTCACTGCGACAGGGGAAAGATACGCAGTATTTT. It encodes CASSLRQGKDTQYF.

This chain links TRBV28 with TRBJ2-5, with a possible D match to TRBD1 (5 bases). V gave up 6 bases and J gave up 5 bases, with 19 bases separating them. The CDR3 runs to 15 residues. The germline CDR1 and CDR2 sequences are MDHEN and SYDVKM. The CDR3 region is CASSSTTASDETQYF. In DNA, the CDR3 is TGTGCCAGCAGCTCGACGACAGCCTCAGACGAGACCCAGTACTTC.